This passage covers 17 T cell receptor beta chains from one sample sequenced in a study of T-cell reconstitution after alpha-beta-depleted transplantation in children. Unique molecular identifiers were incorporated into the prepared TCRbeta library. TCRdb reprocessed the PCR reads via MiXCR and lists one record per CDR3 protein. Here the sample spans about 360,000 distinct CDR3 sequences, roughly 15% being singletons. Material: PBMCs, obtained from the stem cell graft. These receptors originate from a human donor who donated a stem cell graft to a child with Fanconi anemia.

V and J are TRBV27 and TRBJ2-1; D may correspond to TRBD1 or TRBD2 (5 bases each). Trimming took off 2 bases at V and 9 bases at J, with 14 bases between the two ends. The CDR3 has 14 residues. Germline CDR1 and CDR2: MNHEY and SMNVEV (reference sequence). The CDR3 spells CASSLAVGPFEQFF. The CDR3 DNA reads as TGTGCCAGCAGTTTAGCGGTGGGACCATTTGAGCAGTTCTTC.

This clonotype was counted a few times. This CDR3 is CASRRTESTDTQYF. CDR3 sequence (DNA): TGCGCCAGCAGGAGGACGGAAAGCACAGATACGCAGTATTTT. V is TRBV5-1 and J is TRBJ2-3, with D uncertain. This CDR3 contains 14 residues. The germline CDR1 and CDR2 sequences are SGHRS and YFSETQ. Trimming pared 5 bases from V and 0 bases from J, leaving 10 bases between. Using reference TRBV5-1 and TRBJ2-3 for the parts outside the CDR3, the full variable domain is KAGVTQTPRYLIKTRGQQVTLSCSPISGHRSVSWYQQTPGQGLQFLFEYFSETQRNKGNFPGRFSGRQFSNSRSEMNVSTLELGDSALYLCASRRTESTDTQYFGPGTRLTVL.

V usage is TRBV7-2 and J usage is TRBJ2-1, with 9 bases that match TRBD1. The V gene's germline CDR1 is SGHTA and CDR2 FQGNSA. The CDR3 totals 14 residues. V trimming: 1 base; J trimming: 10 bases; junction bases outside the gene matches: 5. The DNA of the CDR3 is TGTGCCAGCAGCTTAGTACAGGGGGCGCAGGAGCAGTTCTTC. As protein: CASSLVQGAQEQFF.

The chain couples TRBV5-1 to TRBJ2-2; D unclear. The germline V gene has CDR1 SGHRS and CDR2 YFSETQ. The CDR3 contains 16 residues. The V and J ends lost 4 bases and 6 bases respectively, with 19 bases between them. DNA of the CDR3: TGCGCCAGCAGCCTACTGGAAGTTAATCGGGCCGGGGAGCTGTTTTTT. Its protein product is CASSLLEVNRAGELFF. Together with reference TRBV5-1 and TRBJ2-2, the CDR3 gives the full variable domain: KAGVTQTPRYLIKTRGQQVTLSCSPISGHRSVSWYQQTPGQGLQFLFEYFSETQRNKGNFPGRFSGRQFSNSRSEMNVSTLELGDSALYLCASSLLEVNRAGELFFGEGSRLTVL.

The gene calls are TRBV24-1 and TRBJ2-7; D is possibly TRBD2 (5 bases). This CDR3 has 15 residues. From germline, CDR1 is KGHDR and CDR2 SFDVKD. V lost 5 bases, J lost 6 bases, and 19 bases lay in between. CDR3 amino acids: CATSGPRLLFREQYF. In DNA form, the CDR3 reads TGTGCCACCAGTGGCCCCAGACTACTCTTTCGCGAGCAGTACTTC.

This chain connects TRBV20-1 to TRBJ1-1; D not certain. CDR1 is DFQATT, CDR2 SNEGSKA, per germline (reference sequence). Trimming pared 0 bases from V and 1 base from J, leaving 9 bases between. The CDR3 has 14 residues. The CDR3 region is CSARDSRTNTEAFF. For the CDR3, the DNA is TGCAGTGCTAGAGATAGCAGGACGAACACTGAAGCTTTCTTT.

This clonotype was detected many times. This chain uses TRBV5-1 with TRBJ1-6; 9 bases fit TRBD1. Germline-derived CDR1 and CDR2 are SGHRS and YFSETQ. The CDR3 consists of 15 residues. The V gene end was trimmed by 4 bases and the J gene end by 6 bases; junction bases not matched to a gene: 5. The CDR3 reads CASSEQTGGNSPLHF. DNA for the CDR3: TGCGCCAGCAGCGAACAGACAGGGGGTAATTCACCCCTCCACTTT.

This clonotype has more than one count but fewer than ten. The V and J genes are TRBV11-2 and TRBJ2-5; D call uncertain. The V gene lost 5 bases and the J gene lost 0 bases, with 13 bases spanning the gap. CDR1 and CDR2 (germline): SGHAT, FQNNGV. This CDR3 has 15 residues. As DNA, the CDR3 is TGTGCCAGCAGCCCCTTTGGTTCGTACCAAGAGACCCAGTACTTC. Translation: CASSPFGSYQETQYF.

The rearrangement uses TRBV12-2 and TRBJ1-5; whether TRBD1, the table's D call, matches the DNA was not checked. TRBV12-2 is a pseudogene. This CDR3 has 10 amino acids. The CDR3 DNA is TGCGGGACCTCTCACCCGATCCAGCATTTT. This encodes CGTSHPIQHF.

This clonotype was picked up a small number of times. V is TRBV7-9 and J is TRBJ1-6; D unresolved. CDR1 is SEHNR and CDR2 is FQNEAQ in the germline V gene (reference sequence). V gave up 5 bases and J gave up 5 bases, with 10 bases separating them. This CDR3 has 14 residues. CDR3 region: CASSGGQHNSPLHF. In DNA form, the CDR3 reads TGTGCCAGCAGCGGCGGGCAGCATAATTCACCCCTCCACTTT.

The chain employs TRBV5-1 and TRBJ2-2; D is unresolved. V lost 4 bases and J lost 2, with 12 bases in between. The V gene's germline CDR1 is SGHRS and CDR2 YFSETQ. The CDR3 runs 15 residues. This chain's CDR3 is CASSPGPINTGELFF. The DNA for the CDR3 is TGCGCCAGCAGCCCCGGGCCCATTAACACCGGGGAGCTGTTTTTT.

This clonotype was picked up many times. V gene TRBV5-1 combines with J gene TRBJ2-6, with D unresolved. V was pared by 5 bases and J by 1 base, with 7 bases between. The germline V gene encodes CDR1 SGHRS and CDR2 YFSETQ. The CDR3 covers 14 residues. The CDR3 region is CASRTTSGANVLTF. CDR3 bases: TGCGCCAGCAGAACGACTTCTGGGGCCAACGTCCTGACTTTC.

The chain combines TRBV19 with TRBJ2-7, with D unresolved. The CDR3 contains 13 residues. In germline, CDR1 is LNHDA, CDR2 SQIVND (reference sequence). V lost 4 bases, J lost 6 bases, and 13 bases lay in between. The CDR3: CASSTLPGAEQYF. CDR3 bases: TGTGCCAGTAGTACCCTGCCAGGCGCCGAGCAGTACTTC. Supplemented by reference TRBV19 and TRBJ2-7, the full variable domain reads DGGITQSPKYLFRKEGQNVTLSCEQNLNHDAMYWYRQDPGQGLRLIYYSQIVNDFQKGDIAEGYSVSREKKESFPLTVTSAQKNPTAFYLCASSTLPGAEQYFGPGTRLTVT.

CDR3 DNA sequence: TGTGCCAGCAGCTTGGCGGGGACCGCCAATCAGCCCCAGCATTTT. Its protein is CASSLAGTANQPQHF. The chain carries TRBV5-5 and TRBJ1-5; TRBD1 is a possible D gene (5 bases). Germline V gene sequence: CDR1 SGHKS, CDR2 YYEKEE (reference sequence). Trimming left V 0 bases short and J 3 bases short, with 10 bases between. The CDR3 sequence is 15 residues long.

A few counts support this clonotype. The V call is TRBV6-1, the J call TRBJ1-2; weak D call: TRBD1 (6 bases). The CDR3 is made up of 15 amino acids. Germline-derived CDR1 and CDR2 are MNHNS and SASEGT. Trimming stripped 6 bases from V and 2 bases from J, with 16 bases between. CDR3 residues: CASSPYREGNYGYTF. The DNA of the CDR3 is TGTGCCAGCAGCCCTTACAGGGAGGGCAACTATGGCTACACCTTC.

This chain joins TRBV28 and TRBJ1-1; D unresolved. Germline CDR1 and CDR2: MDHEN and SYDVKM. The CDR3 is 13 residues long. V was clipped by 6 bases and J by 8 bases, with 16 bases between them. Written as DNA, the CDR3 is TGTGCCAGCAGCCTAAGGGAGCTAAGAGAAGCTTTCTTT. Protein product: CASSLRELREAFF. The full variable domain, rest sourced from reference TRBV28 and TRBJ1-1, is DVKVTQSSRYLVKRTGEKVFLECVQDMDHENMFWYRQDPGLGLRLIYFSYDVKMKEKGDIPEGYSVSREKKERFSLILESASTNQTSMYLCASSLRELREAFFGQGTRLTVV.

CDR3 sequence reads: CASSPDGTGVNEKLFF. Written as DNA, the CDR3 is TGCGCCAGCAGCCCGGACGGGACAGGGGTGAATGAAAAACTGTTTTTT. The V gene is TRBV5-1, the J gene TRBJ1-4; TRBD1 agrees at 10 bases. V lost 4 bases to trimming and J lost 5 bases; unmatched junction nucleotides: 8. The CDR3 extends over 16 amino acids. Looked up from germline, CDR1 is SGHRS and CDR2 is YFSETQ. The whole variable domain, filled in from reference TRBV5-1 and TRBJ1-4, reads KAGVTQTPRYLIKTRGQQVTLSCSPISGHRSVSWYQQTPGQGLQFLFEYFSETQRNKGNFPGRFSGRQFSNSRSEMNVSTLELGDSALYLCASSPDGTGVNEKLFFGSGTQLSVL.